This T cell receptor beta chain was recovered during a study of T cells in localized non-small cell lung cancer. Points from the study as a whole: Adjacent lung was found to contain a median approximately 60 of the top 100 tumor clones. Those with higher blood T cell density had longer overall survival. Only one tumor region went through sequencing, so heterogeneity may still be there.

V was pared by 0 bases and J by 5 bases, with 12 bases between. The CDR3 is 15 amino acids. The germline V gene has CDR1 MNHEY and CDR2 SVGAGI. TCRdb's copy holds only in-frame clones and misses some; the assay was immunoSEQ multiplex PCR. This sample has about 25,000 clones, with 86% found just once. Comment on this clone: The target antigen is unknown.

Source: peripheral blood, taken before any cancer treatment. The gene calls are TRBV6-5 and TRBJ2-3; perhaps D is TRBD1 or TRBD2 (5 bases each). The receptor's source is a male donor at least 60 years old with stage II squamous cell lung carcinoma. CDR3 protein: CASSYSGVHRDTQYF. In DNA, the CDR3 is TGTGCCAGCAGTTACTCGGGGGTGCACCGAGATACGCAGTATTTT.